This TCR beta chain was observed in a study of response to subunit inactivated influenza vaccine. There are many counts of this clonotype. Its antigen is still unknown. CDR1 and CDR2 (germline): SGHVS, FQNEAQ. V shed 5 bases and J shed 4 bases, with 8 bases lying between them. This CDR3 contains 12 residues. In TCRdb, the RT-PCR reads were re-called with MiXCR into one record per CDR3 protein. This table holds approximately 700,000 distinct CDR3 sequences, roughly 13% found once. Whole-study findings and limits: It was suggested by the authors that few new T cells are recruited by each seasonal influenza vaccination.

The TCR originated in a man aged 50-59 years who received an inactivated influenza vaccine. The chain combines TRBV7-8 with TRBJ1-2; D uncertain. This specimen was PBMCs from blood, taken 14 days before vaccination. CDR3 amino acids: CASSQNFYGYTF. In DNA form, the CDR3 reads TGTGCCAGCAGCCAGAACTTCTATGGCTACACCTTC.